The clone carrying this TCR beta chain came up many times. Its specificity is unknown. These data belong to a study of neurological immune-mediated disorders. Study-wide points: Among 34 multiple sclerosis patients, 18 had repertoires that phylogenetic grouping placed in one related-CDR3 cluster, a possible signature.

This CDR3 region has 17 residues. Trimming took off 0 bases at V and 0 bases at J, with 15 bases between the two ends. Germline CDR1 reads DFQATT; CDR2 reads SNEGSKA (reference sequence). The authors made cDNA by 5'RACE with 10-nucleotide random UMIs. TCRdb re-derived calls from the 5' RACE reads in MiXCR, one entry per CDR3 protein. The sample records about 66,000 distinct CDR3 sequences, 5.2% being singletons. This sequence joins TRBV20-1 and TRBJ1-3; D might be TRBD1 (5 bases). The TCR was taken from a woman under 40 with multiple sclerosis. The sequenced sample was PBMCs. The CDR3 DNA reads TGCAGTGCTAGAGATTGGGGGGACCCCTCCTCTGGAAACACCATATATTTT. This translates into CSARDWGDPSSGNTIYF.